Listed below are T cell receptor beta chains from one sample, sequenced in a study of blood T cell repertoires in COVID-19. Method: immunoSEQ multiplex PCR; TCRdb's copy keeps in-frame clones and lacks some. The table records over 250,000 clones, approximately 90% of them present only once. The sequenced sample consisted of peripheral blood. Receptors originate from a woman under 40 with COVID-19, enrolled during active disease. Each CDR3 is given with its conserved first and last residue. D genes are given only for firm matches. Clone size appears in some rows only: once, few, many, or a class for an expanded clone.

CASSLSGSGNTIYF | TGTGCCAGCAGTTTAAGCGGCTCTGGAAACACCATATATTTT | NA | TRBV27 | NA | TRBJ1-3
CASSLLEGVSNEQFF | TGCGCCAGCAGCTTGCTGGAGGGCGTATCGAATGAGCAGTTCTTC | NA | TRBV5-1 | NA | TRBJ2-1
CASTKRGTANTEAFF | TGTGCCAGCACCAAGCGGGGGACGGCGAACACTGAAGCTTTCTTT | NA | TRBV28 | NA | TRBJ1-1
CASSLERREFDEQYF | TGTGCCAGCAGCTTAGAGCGGCGGGAGTTCGACGAGCAGTACTTC | few | TRBV7-2 | TRBD2 | TRBJ2-7
CASRTWTGGAGNEQFF | TGTGCCAGCAGGACATGGACAGGGGGCGCCGGGAATGAGCAGTTCTTC | NA | TRBV27 | TRBD1 | TRBJ2-1
CASRGTSGRLDNEQFF | TGTGCCAGCAGGGGGACTAGCGGGAGGCTAGACAATGAGCAGTTCTTC | NA | TRBV2 | TRBD2 | TRBJ2-1
CASSQDQGSGSNEQFF | TGTGCCAGCAGCCAAGATCAAGGTAGCGGGAGCAATGAGCAGTTCTTC | few | TRBV4-2 | TRBD2 | TRBJ2-1
CASSIWGLDPYNEQFF | TGTGCCAGTAGTATATGGGGGCTGGACCCCTACAATGAGCAGTTCTTC | NA | TRBV19 | NA | TRBJ2-1
CASSLPRTGGIGSPLHF | TGTGCCAGCAGCCTTCCCCGGACAGGGGGCATAGGGTCACCCCTCCACTTT | NA | TRBV7-8 | TRBD1 | TRBJ1-6
CAWVDTGAGNTIYF | TGTGCCTGGGTGGATACAGGGGCTGGAAACACCATATATTTT | NA | TRBV30 | TRBD1 | TRBJ1-3
CASSLKIGGGFTDTQYF | TGTGCCAGCAGCTTGAAAATAGGGGGAGGGTTTACAGATACGCAGTATTTT | NA | TRBV5-4 | NA | TRBJ2-3
CSVEEWQGGRNEKLFF | TGCAGCGTTGAAGAATGGCAGGGGGGCCGGAATGAAAAACTGTTTTTT | NA | TRBV29-1 | TRBD1 | TRBJ1-4
CASSLERLSDEQFF | TGCGCCAGCAGCTTGGAGCGGCTATCCGATGAGCAGTTCTTC | NA | TRBV5-1 | NA | TRBJ2-1
CASSLAPSYEQYF | TGTGCCAGCTCTCTCGCCCCCAGCTACGAGCAGTACTTC | NA | TRBV18 | NA | TRBJ2-7
CASAGTGGANQPQHF | TGTGCCAGCGCCGGGACAGGGGGCGCGAATCAGCCCCAGCATTTT | NA | TRBV18 | TRBD1 | TRBJ1-5